This T cell receptor beta chain was identified during a study of blood T cell repertoires in COVID-19. The V gene's germline CDR1 is SGDLS and CDR2 YYNGEE. V shed 7 bases and J 0 bases; nucleotides not matched to a gene: 7. This CDR3 contains 16 residues. Only in-frame clones appear in the TCRdb table, and some are missing; sequencing was by immunoSEQ multiplex PCR. Altogether roughly 500,000 clones are present, 75% to 90% being singletons, with the ten largest covering roughly 0.84%. The chain employs TRBV9 and TRBJ2-6; 7 positions agree with TRBD1. What was sequenced was peripheral blood. This clonotype originated in a young man with COVID-19, enrolled during active disease. In DNA, the CDR3 is TGTGCCAGCGGCCGACAGGGAATCTCTGGGGCCAACGTCCTGACTTTC. The encoded protein is CASGRQGISGANVLTF.